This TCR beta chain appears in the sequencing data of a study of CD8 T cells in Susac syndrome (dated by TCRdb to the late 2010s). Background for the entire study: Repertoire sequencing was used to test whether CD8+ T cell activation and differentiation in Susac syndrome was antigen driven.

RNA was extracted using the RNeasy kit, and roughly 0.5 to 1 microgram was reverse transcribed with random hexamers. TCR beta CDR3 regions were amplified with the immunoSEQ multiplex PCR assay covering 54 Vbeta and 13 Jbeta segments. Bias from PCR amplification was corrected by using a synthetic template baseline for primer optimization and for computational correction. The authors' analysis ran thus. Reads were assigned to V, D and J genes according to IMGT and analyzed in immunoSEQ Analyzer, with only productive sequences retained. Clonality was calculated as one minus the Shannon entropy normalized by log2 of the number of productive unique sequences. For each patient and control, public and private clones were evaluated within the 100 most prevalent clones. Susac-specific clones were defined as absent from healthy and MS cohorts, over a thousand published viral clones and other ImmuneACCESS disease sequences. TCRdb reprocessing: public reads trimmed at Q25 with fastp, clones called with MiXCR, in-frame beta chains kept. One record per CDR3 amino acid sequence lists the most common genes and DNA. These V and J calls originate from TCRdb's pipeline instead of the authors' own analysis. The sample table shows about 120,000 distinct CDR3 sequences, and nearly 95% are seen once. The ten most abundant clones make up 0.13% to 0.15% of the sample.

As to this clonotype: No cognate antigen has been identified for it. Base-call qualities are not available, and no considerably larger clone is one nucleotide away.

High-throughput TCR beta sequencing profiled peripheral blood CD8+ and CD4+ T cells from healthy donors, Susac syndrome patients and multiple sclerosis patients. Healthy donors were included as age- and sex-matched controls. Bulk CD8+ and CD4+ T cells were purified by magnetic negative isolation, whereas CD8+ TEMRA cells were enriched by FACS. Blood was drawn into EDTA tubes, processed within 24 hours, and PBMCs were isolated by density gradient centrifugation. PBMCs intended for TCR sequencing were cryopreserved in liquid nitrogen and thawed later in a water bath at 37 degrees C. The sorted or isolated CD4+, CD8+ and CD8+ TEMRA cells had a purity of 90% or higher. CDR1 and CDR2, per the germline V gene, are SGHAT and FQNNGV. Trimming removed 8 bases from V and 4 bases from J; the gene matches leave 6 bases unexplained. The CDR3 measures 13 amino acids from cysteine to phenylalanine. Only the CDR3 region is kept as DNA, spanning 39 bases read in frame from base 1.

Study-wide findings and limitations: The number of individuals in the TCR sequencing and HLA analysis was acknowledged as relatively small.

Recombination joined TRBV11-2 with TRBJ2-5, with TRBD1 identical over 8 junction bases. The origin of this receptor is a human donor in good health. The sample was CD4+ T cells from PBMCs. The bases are TGTGCCAGCGGGGTGACAGGGGCAGAGACCCAGTACTTC. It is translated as CASGVTGAETQYF. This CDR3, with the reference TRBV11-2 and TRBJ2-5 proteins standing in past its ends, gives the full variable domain EAGVAQSPRYKIIEKRQSVAFWCNPISGHATLYWYQQILGQGPKLLIQFQNNGVVDDSQLPKDRFSAERLKGVDSTLKIQPAKLEDSAVYLCASGVTGAETQYFGPGTRLLVL.